This T cell receptor beta chain emerged from a study of control samples from healthy donors and cancer patients. Profiled with immunoSEQ multiplex PCR; TCRdb holds only in-frame clones, not every one. The sample records some 22,000 clones, more than 80% being singletons. V lost 0 bases to trimming and J lost 6 bases; unmatched junction nucleotides: 3. CDR1 is MNHEY and CDR2 is SMNVEV in the germline V gene (reference sequence). The CDR3 totals 14 residues. This TCR came from a man aged 55 to 70 with head and neck cancer. The specimen sequenced was PBMCs. The genes are TRBV27 and TRBJ2-7; 9 positions agree with TRBD2. The CDR3 here is CASSLSIAGAEQYF. The CDR3 region has the DNA TGTGCCAGCAGTTTATCCATAGCGGGAGCCGAGCAGTACTTC.